The following is a T cell receptor (beta chain) sequence with its context. The V segment lost 5 bases and the J segment 2 bases; nucleotides outside the gene matches: 5. CDR1 is MNHEY, CDR2 SMNVEV, per germline (reference sequence). The CDR3 is 15 amino acids. The sample originates from a study of blood T cell repertoires in COVID-19. Study summary: Samples of COVID-19 (acute and convalescent) were obtained from the United States, Italy and Spain. PBMCs, B-cell-depleted T cells, or T cells were the source of the cDNA or gDNA that made up the material.

Authors' data handling: Counts of nucleated cells, estimated from reference gene primer amplification, were obtained. Measured with immunoSEQ multiplex PCR; TCRdb has only the in-frame clones, and not every one. V, J and clone size are taken as reported in that table, and D and trimming were inferred from the DNA itself. This sample yields 110,000 to 150,000 clones, of which approximately 87% are seen a single time; around 45% belongs to the top ten. This chain connects TRBV27 to TRBJ2-7; 11 bases align to TRBD2. Sequences were obtained from peripheral blood. This TCR was sampled from a human donor in a cohort sampled during active COVID-19. The chain's CDR3 is CASSAGLAEAYEQYV. DNA of the CDR3: TGTGCCAGCAGTGCGGGACTAGCGGAGGCCTACGAGCAGTACGTC.